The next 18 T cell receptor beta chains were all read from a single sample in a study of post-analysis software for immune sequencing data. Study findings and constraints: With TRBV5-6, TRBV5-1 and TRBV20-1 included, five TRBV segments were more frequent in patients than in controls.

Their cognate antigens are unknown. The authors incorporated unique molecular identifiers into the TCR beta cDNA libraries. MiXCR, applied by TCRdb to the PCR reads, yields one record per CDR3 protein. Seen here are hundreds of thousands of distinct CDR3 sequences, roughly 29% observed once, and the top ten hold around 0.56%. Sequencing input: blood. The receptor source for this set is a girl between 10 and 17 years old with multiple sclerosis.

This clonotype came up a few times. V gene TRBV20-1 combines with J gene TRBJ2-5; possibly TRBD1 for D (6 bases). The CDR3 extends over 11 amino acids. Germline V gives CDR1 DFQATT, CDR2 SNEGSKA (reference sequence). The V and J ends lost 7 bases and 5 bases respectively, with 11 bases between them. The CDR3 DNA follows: TGCAGTGAACAGGGCGTGGAGACCCAGTACTTC. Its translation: CSEQGVETQYF.

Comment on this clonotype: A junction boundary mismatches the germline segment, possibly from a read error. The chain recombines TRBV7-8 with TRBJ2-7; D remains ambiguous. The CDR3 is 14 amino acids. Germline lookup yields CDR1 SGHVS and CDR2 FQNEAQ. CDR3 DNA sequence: TGTGTCAGCAGCTTTAATGGGGTTTCCTACGAGCAGTACTTC. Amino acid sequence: CVSSFNGVSYEQYF.

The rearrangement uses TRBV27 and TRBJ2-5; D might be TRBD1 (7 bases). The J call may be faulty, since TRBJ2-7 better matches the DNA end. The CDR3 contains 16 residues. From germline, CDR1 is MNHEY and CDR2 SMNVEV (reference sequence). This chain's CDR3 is CASSPRGAGGSYEQYF. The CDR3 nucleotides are TGTGCCAGCAGTCCCAGGGGGGCAGGGGGCTCCTACGAGCAGTACTTC.

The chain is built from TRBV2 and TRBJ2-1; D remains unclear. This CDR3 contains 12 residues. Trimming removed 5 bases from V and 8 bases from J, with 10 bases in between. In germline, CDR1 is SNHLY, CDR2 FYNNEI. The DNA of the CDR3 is TGTGCCAGCAGTTTAATAAAGCATGAGCAGTTCTTC. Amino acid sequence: CASSLIKHEQFF.

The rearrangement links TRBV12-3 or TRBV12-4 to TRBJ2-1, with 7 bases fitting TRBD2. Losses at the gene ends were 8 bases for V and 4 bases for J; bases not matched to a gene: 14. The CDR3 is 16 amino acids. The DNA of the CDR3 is TGTGCCAGCGGCCCCCTCTGGGAGCGGGGTTACAATGAGCAGTTCTTC. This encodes CASGPLWERGYNEQFF.

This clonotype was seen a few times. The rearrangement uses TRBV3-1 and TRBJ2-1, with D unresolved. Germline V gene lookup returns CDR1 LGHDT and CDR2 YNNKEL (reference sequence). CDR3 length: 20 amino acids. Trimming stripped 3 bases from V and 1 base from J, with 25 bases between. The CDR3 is CASSHGSPRLDSGSYNEQFF. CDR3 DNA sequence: TGTGCCAGCAGCCACGGGTCACCGCGACTTGACTCTGGGTCCTACAATGAGCAGTTCTTC.

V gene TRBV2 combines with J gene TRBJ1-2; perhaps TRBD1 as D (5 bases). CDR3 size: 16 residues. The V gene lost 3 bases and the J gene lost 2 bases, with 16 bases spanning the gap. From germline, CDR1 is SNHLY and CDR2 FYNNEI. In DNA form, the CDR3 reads TGTGCCAGCAGTGACGGCGGGACGGATGACAACTATGGCTACACCTTC. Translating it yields CASSDGGTDDNYGYTF.

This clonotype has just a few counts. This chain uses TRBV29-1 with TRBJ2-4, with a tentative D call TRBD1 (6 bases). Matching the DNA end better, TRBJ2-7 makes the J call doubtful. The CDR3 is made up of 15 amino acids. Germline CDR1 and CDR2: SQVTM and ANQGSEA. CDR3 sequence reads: CSVAKVAGARREQYF. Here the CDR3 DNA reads TGCAGCGTAGCCAAAGTGGCAGGGGCGCGCCGCGAGCAGTACTTC.

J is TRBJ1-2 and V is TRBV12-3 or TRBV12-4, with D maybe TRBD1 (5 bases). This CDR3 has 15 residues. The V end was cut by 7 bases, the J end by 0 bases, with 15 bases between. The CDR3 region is CASTLGTGSNYGYTF. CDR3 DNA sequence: TGTGCCAGCACCTTGGGGACCGGATCTAACTATGGCTACACCTTC.

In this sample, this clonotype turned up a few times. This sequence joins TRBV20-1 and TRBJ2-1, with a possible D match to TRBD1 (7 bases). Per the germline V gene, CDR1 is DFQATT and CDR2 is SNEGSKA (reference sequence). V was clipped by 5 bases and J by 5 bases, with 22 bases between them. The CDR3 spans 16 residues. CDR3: CSAPYPQGGGHNEQFF. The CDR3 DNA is TGCAGTGCTCCTTACCCTCAGGGGGGTGGCCACAATGAGCAGTTCTTC.

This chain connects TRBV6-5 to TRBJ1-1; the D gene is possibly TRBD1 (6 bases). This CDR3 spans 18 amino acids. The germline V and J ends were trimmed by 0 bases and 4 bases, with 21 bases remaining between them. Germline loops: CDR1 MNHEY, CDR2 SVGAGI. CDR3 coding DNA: TGTGCCAGCAGTTACTCGACCCTTGGGAGGGGAGGGGGCACTGAAGCTTTCTTT. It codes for CASSYSTLGRGGGTEAFF.

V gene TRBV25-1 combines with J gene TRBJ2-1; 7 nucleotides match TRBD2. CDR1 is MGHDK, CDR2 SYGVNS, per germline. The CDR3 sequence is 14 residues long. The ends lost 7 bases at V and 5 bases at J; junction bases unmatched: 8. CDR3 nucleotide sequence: TGTGCCAGCACCCTGGGGGGGGTCCACAATGAGCAGTTCTTC. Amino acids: CASTLGGVHNEQFF.

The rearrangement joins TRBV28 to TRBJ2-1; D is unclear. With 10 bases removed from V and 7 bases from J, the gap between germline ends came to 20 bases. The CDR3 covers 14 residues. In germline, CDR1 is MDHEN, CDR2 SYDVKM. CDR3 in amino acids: CATFPPGPHNEQFF. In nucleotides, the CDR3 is TGTGCCACCTTTCCCCCCGGGCCCCATAATGAGCAGTTCTTC.

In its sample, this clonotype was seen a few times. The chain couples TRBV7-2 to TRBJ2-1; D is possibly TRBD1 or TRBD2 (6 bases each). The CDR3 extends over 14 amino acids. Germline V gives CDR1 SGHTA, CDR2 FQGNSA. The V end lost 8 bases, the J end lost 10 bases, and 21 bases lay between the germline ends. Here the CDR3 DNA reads TGTGCCAGCGCGCAACAATTGGGGGGCTGGGAGCAGTTCTTC. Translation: CASAQQLGGWEQFF.

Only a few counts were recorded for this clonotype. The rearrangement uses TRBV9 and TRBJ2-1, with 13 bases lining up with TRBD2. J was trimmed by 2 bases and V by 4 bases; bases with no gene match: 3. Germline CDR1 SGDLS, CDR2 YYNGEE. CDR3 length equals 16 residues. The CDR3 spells CASSPTSGGTYNEQFF. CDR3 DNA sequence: TGTGCCAGCAGCCCGACTAGCGGGGGGACCTACAATGAGCAGTTCTTC.

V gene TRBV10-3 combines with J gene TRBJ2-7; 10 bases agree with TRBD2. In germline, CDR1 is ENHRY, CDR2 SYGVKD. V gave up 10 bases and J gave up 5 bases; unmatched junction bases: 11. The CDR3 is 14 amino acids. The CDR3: CATKTGTSVDEQYF. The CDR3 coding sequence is TGTGCCACCAAAACCGGGACTAGCGTAGACGAGCAGTACTTC.

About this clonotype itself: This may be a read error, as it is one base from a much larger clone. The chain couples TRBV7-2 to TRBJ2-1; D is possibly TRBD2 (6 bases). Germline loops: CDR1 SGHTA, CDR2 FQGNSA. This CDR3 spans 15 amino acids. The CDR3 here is CASSLGGEDYNGQFF. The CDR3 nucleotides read TGTGCCAGCAGCTTAGGGGGTGAGGACTACAATGGGCAGTTCTTC.

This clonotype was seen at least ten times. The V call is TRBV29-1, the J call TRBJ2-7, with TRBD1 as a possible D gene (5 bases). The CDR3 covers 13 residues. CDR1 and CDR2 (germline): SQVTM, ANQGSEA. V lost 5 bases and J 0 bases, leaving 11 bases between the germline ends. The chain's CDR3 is CSVRQPLSYEQYF. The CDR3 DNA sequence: TGCAGCGTTAGACAGCCACTCTCCTACGAGCAGTACTTC.